The present TCR beta chain was sequenced within a study of spatial heterogeneity in lung cancer. Study-level background: Alpha-chain detections were consistently fewer than beta-chain detections among the sequences.

Unique molecular identifiers tagged every individual TCR cDNA molecule. Using its own MiXCR run on the 5' RACE reads, TCRdb lists one record per CDR3 protein. Of 2,500 to 3,000 distinct CDR3 sequences listed, roughly 4.4% were seen once; the top ten hold approximately 28%. Time point in this sample: sample taken at primary tumor resection. Whole RNA came from tumor, nontumor lung or frozen PBMC and was sequenced without being sorted. By sample fraction, this clonotype is medium-sized (0.01 to 0.1%). CDR1 is SGHTA, CDR2 FQGNSA, per germline. Trimming left V 3 bases short and J 0 bases short, with 9 bases between. This CDR3 comprises 16 residues.

The TCR comes from a female donor with early-stage non-small cell lung cancer. The input for sequencing was normal lung tissue next to the tumor, taken at surgery. This chain connects TRBV7-2 to TRBJ1-6; D gene ambiguous. The CDR3 nucleotides are TGTGCCAGCAGCTTCTCAGTGAGCTCCTATAATTCACCCCTCCACTTT. As protein: CASSFSVSSYNSPLHF.